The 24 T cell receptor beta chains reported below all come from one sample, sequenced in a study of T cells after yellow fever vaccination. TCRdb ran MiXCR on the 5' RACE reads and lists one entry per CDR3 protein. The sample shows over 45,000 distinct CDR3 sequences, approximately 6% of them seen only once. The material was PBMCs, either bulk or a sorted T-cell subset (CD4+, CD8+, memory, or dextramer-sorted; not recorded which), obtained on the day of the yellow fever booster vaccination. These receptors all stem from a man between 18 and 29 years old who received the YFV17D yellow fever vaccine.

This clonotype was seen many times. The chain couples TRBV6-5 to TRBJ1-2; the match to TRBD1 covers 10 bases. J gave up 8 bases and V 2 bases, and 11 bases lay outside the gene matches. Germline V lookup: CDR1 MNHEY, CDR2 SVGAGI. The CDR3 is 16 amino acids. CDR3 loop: CASSYTGTGARSGYTF. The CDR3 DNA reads TGTGCCAGCAGTTACACTGGGACAGGGGCGCGGAGCGGCTACACCTTC.

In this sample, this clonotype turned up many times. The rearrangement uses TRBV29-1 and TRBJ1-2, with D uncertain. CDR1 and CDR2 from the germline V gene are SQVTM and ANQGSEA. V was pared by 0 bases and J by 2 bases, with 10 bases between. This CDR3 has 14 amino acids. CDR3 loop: CSVEDIGRNYGYTF. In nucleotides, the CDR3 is TGCAGCGTTGAAGATATCGGCAGGAACTATGGCTACACCTTC.

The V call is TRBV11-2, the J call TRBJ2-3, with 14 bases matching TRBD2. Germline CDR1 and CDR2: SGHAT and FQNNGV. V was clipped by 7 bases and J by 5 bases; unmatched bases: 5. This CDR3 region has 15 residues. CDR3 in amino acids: CASTGTSGGRDTQYF. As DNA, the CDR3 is TGTGCCAGCACCGGGACTAGCGGGGGACGAGATACGCAGTATTTT.

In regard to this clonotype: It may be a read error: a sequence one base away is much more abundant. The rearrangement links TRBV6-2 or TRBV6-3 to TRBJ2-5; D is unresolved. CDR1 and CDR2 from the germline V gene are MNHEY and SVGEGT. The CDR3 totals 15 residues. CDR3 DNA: TGTGCCAGCAGTCGACGGGTCGGACCCCAAGAGACCAAGTACTTC. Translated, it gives CASSRRVGPQETKYF.

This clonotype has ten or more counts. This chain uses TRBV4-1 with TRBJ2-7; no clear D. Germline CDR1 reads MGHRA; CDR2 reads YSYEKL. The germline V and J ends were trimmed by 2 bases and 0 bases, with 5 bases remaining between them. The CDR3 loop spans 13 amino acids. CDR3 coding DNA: TGCGCCAGCAGCCAACCAGGCTCCTACGAGCAGTACTTC. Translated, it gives CASSQPGSYEQYF.

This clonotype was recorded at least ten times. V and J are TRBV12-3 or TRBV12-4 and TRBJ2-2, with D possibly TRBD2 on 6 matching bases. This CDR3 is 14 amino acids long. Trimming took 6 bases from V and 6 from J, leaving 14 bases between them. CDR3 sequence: CASSSWEAAGELFF. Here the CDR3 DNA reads TGTGCCAGCAGCTCCTGGGAGGCGGCCGGGGAGCTGTTTTTT.

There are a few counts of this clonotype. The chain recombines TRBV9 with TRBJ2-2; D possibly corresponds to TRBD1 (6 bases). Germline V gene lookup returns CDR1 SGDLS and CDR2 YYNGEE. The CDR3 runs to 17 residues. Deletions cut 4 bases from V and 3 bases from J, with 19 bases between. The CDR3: CASSIPSRTEDTGELFF. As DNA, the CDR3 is TGTGCCAGCAGCATACCATCTCGGACAGAAGACACCGGGGAGCTGTTTTTT.

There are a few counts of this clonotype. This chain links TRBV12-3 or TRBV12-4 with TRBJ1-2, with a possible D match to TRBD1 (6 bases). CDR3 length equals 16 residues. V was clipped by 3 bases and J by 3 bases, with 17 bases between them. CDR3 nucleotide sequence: TGTGCCAGCAGTTTCTCGCTGGGGGGCGCGGACTATGGCTACACCTTC. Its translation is CASSFSLGGADYGYTF.

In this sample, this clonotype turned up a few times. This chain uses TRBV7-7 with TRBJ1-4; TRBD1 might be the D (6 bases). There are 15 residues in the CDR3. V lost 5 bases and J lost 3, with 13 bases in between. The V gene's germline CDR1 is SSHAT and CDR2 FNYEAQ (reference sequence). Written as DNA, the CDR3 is TGTGCCAGCAGCGTCAGGGCAGGGGCTAATGAAAAACTGTTTTTT. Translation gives CASSVRAGANEKLFF.

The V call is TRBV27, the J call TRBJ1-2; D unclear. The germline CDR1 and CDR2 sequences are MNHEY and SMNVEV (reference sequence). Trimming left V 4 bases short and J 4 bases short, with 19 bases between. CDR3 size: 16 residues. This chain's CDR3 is CASSSTPDLGGYGYTF. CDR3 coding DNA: TGTGCCAGCAGTTCCACCCCCGATTTGGGAGGCTATGGCTACACCTTC.

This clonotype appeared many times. The CDR3 region is CATSRIRAGGLPGELFF. Written as DNA, the CDR3 is TGTGCCACCAGCCGAATCCGAGCGGGGGGGCTTCCCGGGGAGCTGTTTTTT. V usage is TRBV15 and J usage is TRBJ2-2, with TRBD2 matching over 10 bases. V lost 5 bases to trimming and J lost 6 bases; unmatched junction nucleotides: 12. The germline V gene encodes CDR1 LNHNV and CDR2 YYDKDF (reference sequence). The CDR3 is 17 amino acids.

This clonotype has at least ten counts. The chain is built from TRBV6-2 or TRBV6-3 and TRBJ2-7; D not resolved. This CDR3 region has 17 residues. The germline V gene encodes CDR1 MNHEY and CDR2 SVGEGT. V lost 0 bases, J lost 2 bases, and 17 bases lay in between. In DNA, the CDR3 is TGTGCCAGCAGTTACTCGATCAAGGGTCAGAGGCCCTACGAGCAGTACTTC. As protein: CASSYSIKGQRPYEQYF.

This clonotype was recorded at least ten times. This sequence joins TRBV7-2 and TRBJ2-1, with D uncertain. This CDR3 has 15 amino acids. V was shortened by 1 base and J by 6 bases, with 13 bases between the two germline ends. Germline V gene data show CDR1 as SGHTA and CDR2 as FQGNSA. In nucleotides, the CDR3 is TGTGCCAGCAGCTTAGACCGAGGCAGTTTCAATGAGCAGTTCTTC. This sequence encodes CASSLDRGSFNEQFF.

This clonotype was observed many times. Here the CDR3 reads CASSWRGAYEQYF. The CDR3 bases are TGTGCCAGCAGTTGGAGGGGGGCCTACGAGCAGTACTTC. The rearrangement joins TRBV6-5 to TRBJ2-7; D assignment may be TRBD1 or TRBD2 (6 bases each). The V end lost 4 bases, the J end lost 2 bases, and 9 bases lay between the germline ends. This CDR3 contains 13 residues. Germline values: CDR1 MNHEY, CDR2 SVGAGI.

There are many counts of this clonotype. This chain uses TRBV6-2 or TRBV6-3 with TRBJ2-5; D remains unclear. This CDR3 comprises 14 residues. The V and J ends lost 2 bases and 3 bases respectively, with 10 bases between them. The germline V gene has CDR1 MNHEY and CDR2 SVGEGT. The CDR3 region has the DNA TGTGCCAGCAGTTACGCGTCGTTAGAAGAGACCCAGTACTTC. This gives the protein CASSYASLEETQYF.

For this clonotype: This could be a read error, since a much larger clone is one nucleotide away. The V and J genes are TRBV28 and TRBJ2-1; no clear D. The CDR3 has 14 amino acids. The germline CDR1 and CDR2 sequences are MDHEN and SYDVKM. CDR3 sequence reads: CAASRILSYNEHFF. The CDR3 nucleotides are TGTGCCGCTTCTCGGATTCTCTCCTACAATGAGCACTTCTTC.

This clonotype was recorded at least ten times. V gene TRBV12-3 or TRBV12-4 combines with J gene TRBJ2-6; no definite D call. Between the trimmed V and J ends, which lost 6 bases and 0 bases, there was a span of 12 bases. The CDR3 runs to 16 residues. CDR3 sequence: CASSYFTLSGANVLTF. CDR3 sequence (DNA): TGTGCCAGCAGCTACTTCACGCTCTCTGGGGCCAACGTCCTGACTTTC.

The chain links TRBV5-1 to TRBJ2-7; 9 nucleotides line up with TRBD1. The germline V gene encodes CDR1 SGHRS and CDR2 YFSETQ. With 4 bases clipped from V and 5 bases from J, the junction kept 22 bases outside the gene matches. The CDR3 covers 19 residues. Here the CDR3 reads CASSPKLGKSGTGTHEQYF. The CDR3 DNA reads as TGCGCCAGCAGCCCTAAATTGGGGAAAAGCGGGACAGGGACCCACGAGCAGTACTTC.

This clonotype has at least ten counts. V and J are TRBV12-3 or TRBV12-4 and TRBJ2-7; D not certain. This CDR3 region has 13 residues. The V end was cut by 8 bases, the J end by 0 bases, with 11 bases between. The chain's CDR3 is CASREGSSYEQYV. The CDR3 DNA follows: TGTGCCAGCCGAGAAGGGTCCTCCTACGAGCAGTACGTC.

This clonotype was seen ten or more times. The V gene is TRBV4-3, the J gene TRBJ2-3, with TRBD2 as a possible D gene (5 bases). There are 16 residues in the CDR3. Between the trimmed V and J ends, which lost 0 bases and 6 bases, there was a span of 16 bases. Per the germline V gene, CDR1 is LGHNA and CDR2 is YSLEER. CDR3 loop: CASSQEIAGSVDTQYF. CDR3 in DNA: TGCGCCAGCAGCCAAGAGATTGCGGGTAGCGTCGATACGCAGTATTTT.

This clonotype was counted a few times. This CDR3 reads CASSEAGRVAEAFF. As DNA, the CDR3 is TGTGCCAGCAGTGAAGCAGGGAGGGTGGCTGAAGCTTTCTTT. This rearrangement joins TRBV2 to TRBJ1-1; no clear D gene. From germline, CDR1 is SNHLY and CDR2 FYNNEI. Trimming pared 0 bases from V and 6 bases from J, leaving 11 bases between. The CDR3 runs 14 residues.

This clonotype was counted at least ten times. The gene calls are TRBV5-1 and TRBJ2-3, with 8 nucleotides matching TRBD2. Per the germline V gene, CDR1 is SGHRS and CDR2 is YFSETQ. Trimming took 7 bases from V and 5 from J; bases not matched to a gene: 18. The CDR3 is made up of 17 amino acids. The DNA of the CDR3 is TGCGCCAGCTCGAGGGGGAGCGGGGGCTCCTCGGTAGATACGCAGTATTTT. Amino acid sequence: CASSRGSGGSSVDTQYF.

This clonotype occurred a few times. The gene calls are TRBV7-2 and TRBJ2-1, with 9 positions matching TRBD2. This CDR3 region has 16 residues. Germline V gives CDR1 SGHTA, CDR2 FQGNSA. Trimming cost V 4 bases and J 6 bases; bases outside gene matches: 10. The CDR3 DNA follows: TGTGCCAGCAGCTGGTTCCCGGCGGGGGGGCTCAATGAGCAGTTCTTC. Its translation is CASSWFPAGGLNEQFF.

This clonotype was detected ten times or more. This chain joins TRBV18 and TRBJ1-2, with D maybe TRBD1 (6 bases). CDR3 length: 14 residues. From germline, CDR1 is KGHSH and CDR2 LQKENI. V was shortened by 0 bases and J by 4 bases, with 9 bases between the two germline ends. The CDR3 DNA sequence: TGTGCCAGCTCACCACCGACAGGCGTCTATGGCTACACCTTC. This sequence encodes CASSPPTGVYGYTF.